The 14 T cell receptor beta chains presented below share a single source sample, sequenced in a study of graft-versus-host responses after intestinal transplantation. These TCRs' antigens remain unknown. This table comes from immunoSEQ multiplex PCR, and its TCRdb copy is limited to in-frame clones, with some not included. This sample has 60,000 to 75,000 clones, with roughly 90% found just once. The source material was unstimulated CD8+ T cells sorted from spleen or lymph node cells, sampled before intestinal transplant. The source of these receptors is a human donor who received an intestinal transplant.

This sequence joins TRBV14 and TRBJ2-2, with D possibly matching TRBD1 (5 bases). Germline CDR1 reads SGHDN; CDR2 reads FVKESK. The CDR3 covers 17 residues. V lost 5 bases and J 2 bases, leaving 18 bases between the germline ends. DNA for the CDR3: TGTGCCAGCAGCTCGAGAAGGGGCGGTGTAAACACCGGGGAGCTGTTTTTT. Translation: CASSSRRGGVNTGELFF. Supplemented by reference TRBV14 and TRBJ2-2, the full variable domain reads EAGVTQFPSHSVIEKGQTVTLRCDPISGHDNLYWYRRVMGKEIKFLLHFVKESKQDESGMPNNRFLAERTGGTYSTLKVQPAELEDSGVYFCASSSRRGGVNTGELFFGEGSRLTVL.

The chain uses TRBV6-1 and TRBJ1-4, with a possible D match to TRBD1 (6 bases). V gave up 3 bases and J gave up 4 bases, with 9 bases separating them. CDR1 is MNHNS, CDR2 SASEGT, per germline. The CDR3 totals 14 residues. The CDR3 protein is CASSEGGGNEKLFF. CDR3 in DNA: TGTGCCAGCAGTGAGGGAGGGGGTAATGAAAAACTGTTTTTT.

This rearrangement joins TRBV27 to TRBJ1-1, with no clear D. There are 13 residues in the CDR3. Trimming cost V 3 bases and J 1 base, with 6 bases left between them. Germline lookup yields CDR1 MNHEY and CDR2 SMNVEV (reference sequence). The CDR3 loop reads CASSFGPNTEAFF. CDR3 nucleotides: TGTGCCAGCAGTTTTGGGCCGAACACTGAAGCTTTCTTT.

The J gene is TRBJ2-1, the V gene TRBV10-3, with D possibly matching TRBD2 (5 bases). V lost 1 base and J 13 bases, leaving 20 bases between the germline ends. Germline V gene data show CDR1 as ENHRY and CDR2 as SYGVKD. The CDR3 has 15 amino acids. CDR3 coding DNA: TGTGCCATCAGTGAGTTAATCCCGGGCCCCGGGGTCCAGTTCTTC. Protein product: CAISELIPGPGVQFF.

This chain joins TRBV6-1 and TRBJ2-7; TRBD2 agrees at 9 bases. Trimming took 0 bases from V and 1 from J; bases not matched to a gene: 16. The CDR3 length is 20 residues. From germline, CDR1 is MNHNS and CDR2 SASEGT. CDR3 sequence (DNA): TGTGCCAGCAGTGAAGCAGGGAGACTAGCGGTCGAGGGAAATTCCTACGAGCAGTACTTC. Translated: CASSEAGRLAVEGNSYEQYF.

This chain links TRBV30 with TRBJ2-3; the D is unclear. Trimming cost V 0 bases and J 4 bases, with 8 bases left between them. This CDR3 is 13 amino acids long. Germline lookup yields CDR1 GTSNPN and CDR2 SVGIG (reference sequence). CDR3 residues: CAWSVLESDTQYF. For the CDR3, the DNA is TGTGCCTGGAGTGTACTCGAATCAGATACGCAGTATTTT.

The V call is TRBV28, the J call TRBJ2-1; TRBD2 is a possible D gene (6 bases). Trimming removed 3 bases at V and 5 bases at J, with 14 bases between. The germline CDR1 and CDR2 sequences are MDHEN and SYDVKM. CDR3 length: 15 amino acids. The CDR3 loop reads CASSLYGGSDNEQFF. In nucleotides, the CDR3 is TGTGCCAGCAGTTTGTACGGGGGATCCGACAATGAGCAGTTCTTC.

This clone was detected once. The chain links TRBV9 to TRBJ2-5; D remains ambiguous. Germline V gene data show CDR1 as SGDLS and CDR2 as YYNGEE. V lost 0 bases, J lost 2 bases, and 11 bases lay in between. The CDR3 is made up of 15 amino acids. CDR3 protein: CASSVEEDLQETQYF. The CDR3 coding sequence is TGTGCCAGCAGCGTAGAAGAAGACTTGCAAGAGACCCAGTACTTC.

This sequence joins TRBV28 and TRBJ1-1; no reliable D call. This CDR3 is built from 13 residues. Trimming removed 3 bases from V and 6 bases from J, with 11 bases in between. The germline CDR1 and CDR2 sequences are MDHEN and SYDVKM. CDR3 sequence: CASSFVRLAEAFF. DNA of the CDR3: TGTGCCAGCAGTTTTGTAAGGCTAGCTGAAGCTTTCTTT.

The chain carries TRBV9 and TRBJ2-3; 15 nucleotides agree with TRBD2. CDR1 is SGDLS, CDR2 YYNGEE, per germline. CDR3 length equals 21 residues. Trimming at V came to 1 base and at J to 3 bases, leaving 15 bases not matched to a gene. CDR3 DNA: TGTGCCAGCAGCGTAAACCCCTGGACTAGCGGGGGGGTAGCAAGTACAGATACGCAGTATTTT. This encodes CASSVNPWTSGGVASTDTQYF.

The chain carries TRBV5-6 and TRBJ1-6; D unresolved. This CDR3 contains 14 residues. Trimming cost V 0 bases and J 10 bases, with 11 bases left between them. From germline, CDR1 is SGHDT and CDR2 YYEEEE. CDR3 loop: CASSLGSTGSPLHF. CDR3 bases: TGTGCCAGCAGCTTGGGGAGCACTGGGTCACCCCTCCACTTT.

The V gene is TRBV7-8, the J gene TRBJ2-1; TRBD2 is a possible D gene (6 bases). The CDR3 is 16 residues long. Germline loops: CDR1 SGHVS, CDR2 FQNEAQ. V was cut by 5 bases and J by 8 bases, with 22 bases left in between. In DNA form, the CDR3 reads TGTGCCAGCAGCCTAGGGCCTAGCGAACCTATGTATGAGCAGTTCTTC. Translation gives CASSLGPSEPMYEQFF.

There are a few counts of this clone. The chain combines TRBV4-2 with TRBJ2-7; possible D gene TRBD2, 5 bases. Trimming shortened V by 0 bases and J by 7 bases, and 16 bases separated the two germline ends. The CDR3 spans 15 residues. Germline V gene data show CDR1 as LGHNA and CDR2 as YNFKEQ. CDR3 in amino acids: CASSQEAGAIGEQYF. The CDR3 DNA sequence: TGTGCCAGCAGCCAAGAGGCGGGTGCGATCGGGGAGCAGTACTTC.

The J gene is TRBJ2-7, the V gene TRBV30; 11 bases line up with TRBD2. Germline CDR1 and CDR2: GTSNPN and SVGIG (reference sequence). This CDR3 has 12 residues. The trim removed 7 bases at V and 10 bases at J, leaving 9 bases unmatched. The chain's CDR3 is CALCRSGRGQYF. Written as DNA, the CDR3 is TGTGCCTTATGTCGTAGCGGGAGGGGCCAGTACTTC.